This T cell receptor beta chain derives from a study of shared clonotypes between healthy human individuals. Whole-study results and caveats: Estimated clonotype richness was generally higher in naive than memory subsets.

This clone was counted only a few times. Its antigen remains unknown. Other nucleotide sequences from this sample produce the same CDR3. Some clones are missing from TCRdb's copy, which holds only in-frame ones; the method was immunoSEQ multiplex PCR. Of millions of clones listed, 93% were seen once; the top ten hold over 1.5%. Naive CD8 populations comprised CD45RO-negative cells positively selected for CCR7, excluding terminally differentiated effector memory CD45RA+ cells. The CDR3 is 10 amino acids. CDR1 is MDHEN and CDR2 is SYDVKM in the germline V gene. V lost 3 bases, J lost 6 bases, and 3 bases lay in between.

The specimen sequenced was naive CD8+ T cells from PBMCs. The clonotype was recovered from a man between 18 and 35 years old in good health. Some clones in this sample may be carry-over from other donors' samples. The rearrangement joins TRBV28 to TRBJ2-7; the D is unclear. The DNA of the CDR3 is TGTGCCAGCAGTTTCGGCGAGCAGTACTTC. It translates to CASSFGEQYF.